This T cell receptor beta chain was sequenced during a study of shared clonotypes between healthy human individuals (dated by TCRdb to the early 2020s). For the study in its entirety: The cohort included three men and a couple of women between 18 and 49 years of age. For each donor, CD4 naive and CD4 memory were each given three plates, CD8 naive was given two plates, and CD8 memory was given one plate. The study deeply sequenced blood TCR repertoires of several healthy adults to estimate repertoire size and the extent of clonotype sharing between individuals. To increase sequencing depth and limit assay-specific biases, different laboratories used diverse techniques to prepare libraries and sequence TCR repertoires. Leukapheresis yielded between about 0.85 and 10 billion PBMCs per donor. Study-level results and caveats: Larger estimated clonotype richness was generally found for naive subsets than for memory subsets. Compared with non-shared clonotypes, clonotypes shared by all four sorted-subset donors had higher generation probabilities. Because the study included a small number of donors, the genetic and exposure-history diversity represented was limited. Based on pairwise subsampling, the degree of clonotype sharing among donors was expected to be affected by sequencing depth. Incomplete sequencing was indicated by rarefaction of sorted-subset datasets, despite the large sequencing depth. Sharing across a few donors was observed for around 4.8% of naive CD4, 3% to 4% of naive CD8, about 2.3% of memory CD4, and 0.4% of memory CD8 clonotypes. Only blood was sampled, and tissue TCR repertoires likely differ from those in blood.

V has 5 bases trimmed and J has 3 bases trimmed; junction bases matching no gene number 3. CDR1 is given as MNHNS and CDR2 as SASEGT, both from the germline V gene. From the cysteine up to the phenylalanine, the CDR3 has a length of 14 residues. The kept DNA is CDR3 alone, 42 bases in frame from the first base. Using the deep immunoSEQ assay, multiplex PCR amplified TCR CDR3 regions from genomic DNA. Genomic DNA extracted from each cell subset was distributed evenly over all wells of several immunoSEQ 96-well plates, and each plate served as one replicate. For sorted subsets, 150 to 250 ng of genomic DNA, equivalent to around 31,000 T cell genomes, went into each replicate PCR. Purified libraries were measured with a Qubit 3.0 fluorometer, size-checked on a Bioanalyzer 2100, and measured again with the KAPA Library Quantification kit. Each immunoSEQ 96-well plate was sequenced on its own single-read 150-cycle Illumina NextSeq 550 flow cell. The paper's data handling went like this. The immunoSEQ output contained only junctional sequences without quality scores, so filtering could not match that applied to full-length reads. Sequences were annotated with PyIR, a Python wrapper for IgBLAST v1.9, using IMGT germline references to assign V/J genes and CDR3. Any read was removed if the V/J assignment was weak (E-value above 1e-6), the CDR3 was missing, or the read contained stop codons, out-of-frame junctions, or ambiguous translated residues. V3J clonotypes were defined as sequences sharing the same inferred V gene, J gene, and CDR3 amino acid sequence. To compute the percentage overlap between repertoires, the number of shared unique clonotypes was divided by the size of the smaller repertoire. Repertoire richness was assessed with RTK rarefaction, the Chao1 estimator, and Recon v2.1 estimates of unobserved clonotypes. Generation probabilities were computed with OLGA for all TCRbeta clonotypes obtained by the gDNA method from a few donors. TCRdb provides this immuneACCESS table in a form limited to in-frame rearrangements. Some clones are lacking; in checked studies, under half of them reflect an unresolved V gene, and why the rest are absent is not known. V and J calls and clone size come straight from that table; D and trimming were deduced from the DNA. Counted in this sample were just over 2,000,000 clones; 85% to 95% of them appeared once. About 0.13% of the sample comes from the top ten.

In regard to this clone: The target of this receptor is not known. No base-level quality is on record; no much larger clone is a single base apart.

Donors were healthy HIV-negative adults with no recently reported acute infections or vaccinations. Every donor was a Caucasian adult living in Nashville, Tennessee, USA. CD4+ T cells were enriched by magnetic negative selection, after which naive cells were positively selected on CD45RA and the negative fraction was taken as the memory subset. Blood was collected by leukapheresis, and PBMCs were isolated by Ficoll-Histopaque density gradient centrifugation and then cryopreserved in liquid nitrogen vapor phase. Purity and quantity of every magnetically sorted T cell population were checked by analytical flow cytometry. Genomic DNA was isolated from every sorted fraction and measured by UV absorbance on a Nanodrop 2000c.

The V gene is TRBV6-1 and the J gene is TRBJ2-5; 10 middle bases align to TRBD2. This TCR was recovered from a man younger than 35 in good health. Input material: naive CD4+ T cells sorted from blood. In light of the paper, this sample's cell subset or site label describes: CD45RA+ positively selected. CDR3 reads: CASSRLAGEETQYF. The nucleotides are TGTGCCAGCAGTCGTCTAGCGGGGGAAGAGACCCAGTACTTC.